The 3 T cell receptor beta chains given below trace back to one sample, sequenced in a study of blood T cell repertoires in COVID-19. The data were produced by immunoSEQ multiplex PCR, yet TCRdb's version contains in-frame clones alone and is incomplete. The table has roughly 240,000 clones, approximately 89% seen once; the top ten hold 2% to 2.5%. Source material: PBMCs or T cells enriched from blood (not recorded which). These receptors came from a woman between 40 and 55 years old with acute COVID-19.

The chain links TRBV5-6 to TRBJ1-4; D call uncertain. Trimming took 3 bases from V and 7 from J, leaving 13 bases between them. The CDR3 has 14 amino acids. Germline CDR1 and CDR2: SGHDT and YYEEEE. CDR3 DNA: TGTGCCAGCAGCTCAAGTGGCCCAGGTGAAAAACTGTTTTTT. This translates into CASSSSGPGEKLFF.

The chain combines TRBV6-1 with TRBJ1-1; TRBD1 matches 12 bases. Trimming cost V 6 bases and J 6 bases; bases outside gene matches: 8. The length of the CDR3 is 15 residues. The germline V gene encodes CDR1 MNHNS and CDR2 SASEGT. The CDR3 loop is CASSRDRGRTAEAFF. Here the CDR3 DNA reads TGTGCCAGCAGCCGGGACAGGGGGCGAACTGCTGAAGCTTTCTTT.

The rearrangement uses TRBV4-3 and TRBJ2-3, with a tentative D call TRBD2 (6 bases). V was pared by 0 bases and J by 2 bases, with 12 bases between. The germline V gene has CDR1 LGHNA and CDR2 YSLEER. The CDR3 is made up of 16 amino acids. The CDR3 loop reads CASSQEVGSATDTQYF. The CDR3 DNA reads as TGCGCCAGCAGCCAAGAAGTCGGGAGCGCCACAGATACGCAGTATTTT.